Following are 13 T cell receptor beta chains from one sample sequenced in a study of blood T cell repertoires in COVID-19. Some clones are missing from TCRdb's copy, which holds only in-frame ones; the method was immunoSEQ multiplex PCR. The sample lists some 38,000 clones; roughly 85% were seen once. Specimen: peripheral blood. The receptors originated from a man aged 55 to 70 with active or convalescent COVID-19.

The rearrangement joins TRBV23-1 to TRBJ2-5, with TRBD1 as a possible D gene (6 bases). TRBV23-1 is an open reading frame, and its role is uncertain. The V end lost 2 bases, the J end lost 3 bases, and 13 bases lay between the germline ends. CDR3 size: 15 residues. CDR3 protein: CASSQLNRVEETQYF. CDR3 in DNA: TGCGCCAGCAGTCAACTCAACAGGGTGGAAGAGACCCAGTACTTC.

The rearrangement joins TRBV6-2 or TRBV6-3 to TRBJ2-1; 7 positions agree with TRBD1. Germline lookup yields CDR1 MNHEY and CDR2 SVGEGT. CDR3 length: 14 residues. V was pared by 6 bases and J by 4 bases, with 6 bases of the junction left unmatched. The CDR3 here is CASSRQGSYNEQFF. For the CDR3, the DNA is TGTGCCAGCAGCCGACAGGGCTCTTACAATGAGCAGTTCTTC.

V and J are TRBV4-2 and TRBJ1-1; the match to TRBD1 covers 10 bases. The germline V gene has CDR1 LGHNA and CDR2 YNFKEQ. This CDR3 comprises 17 residues. V dropped 5 bases and J dropped 4; count of bases not matched to a gene: 13. CDR3 sequence: CASSTGTGAAQATEAFF. In nucleotides, the CDR3 is TGTGCCAGCAGCACCGGGACAGGGGCCGCCCAGGCCACTGAAGCTTTCTTT.

The chain has TRBV11-3 and TRBJ2-1; TRBD2 aligns across 7 bases. Germline trimming cut 6 bases from V and 1 base from J; bases unmatched to any gene: 15. The germline V gene encodes CDR1 SGHNT and CDR2 YENEEA. CDR3 size: 18 residues. The CDR3 region has the DNA TGTGCCAGCAGTTCGGGATTGGGGCGGGGAGGGTCCTACAATGAGCAGTTCTTC. Protein product: CASSSGLGRGGSYNEQFF.

The chain combines TRBV4-3 with TRBJ2-2; D is perhaps TRBD1 (5 bases). The germline V gene encodes CDR1 LGHNA and CDR2 YSLEER. Trimming cost V 0 bases and J 5 bases, with 10 bases left between them. The CDR3 runs 15 residues. The CDR3 loop is CASSQDIKGTGELFF. The DNA of the CDR3 is TGCGCCAGCAGCCAAGATATAAAGGGGACCGGGGAGCTGTTTTTT.

The V and J genes are TRBV3-1 (or the pseudogene TRBV3-2) and TRBJ2-3; 15 nucleotides agree with TRBD2. The V segment lost 1 base and the J segment 2 bases; nucleotides outside the gene matches: 7. There are 19 residues in the CDR3. The germline gives CDR1 LGHDT, CDR2 YNNKEL (reference sequence). CDR3 sequence (DNA): TGTGCCAGCAGCCAAGGGACTAGCGGGAGGGCCCTCGTCACAGATACGCAGTATTTT. Translation gives CASSQGTSGRALVTDTQYF.

V usage is TRBV4-2 and J usage is TRBJ2-1; no firm D call. The CDR3 consists of 13 residues. Germline lookup yields CDR1 LGHNA and CDR2 YNFKEQ. Trimming shortened V by 4 bases and J by 5 bases, and 9 bases separated the two germline ends. The CDR3, as DNA: TGTGCCAGCAGCCGCCAGAAACACAATGAGCAGTTCTTC. Protein sequence: CASSRQKHNEQFF.

This clone was seen just once. The J gene is TRBJ1-1, the V gene TRBV5-4; no firm D call. Germline assignment: CDR1 SGHNT and CDR2 YYREEE (reference sequence). CDR3 length equals 15 residues. V was cut by 3 bases and J by 2 bases, with 14 bases left in between. CDR3 in DNA: TGTGCCAGCAGCTCCGAGTCTCTAATAAACACTGAAGCTTTCTTT. This encodes CASSSESLINTEAFF. Based on the CDR3 plus reference TRBV5-4 and TRBJ1-1, the full variable domain is ETGVTQSPTHLIKTRGQQVTLRCSSQSGHNTVSWYQQALGQGPQFIFQYYREEENGRGNFPPRFSGLQFPNYSSELNVNALELDDSALYLCASSSESLINTEAFFGQGTRLTVV.

This chain uses TRBV19 with TRBJ2-2; 7 positions match TRBD2. CDR3 size: 15 residues. Germline CDR1 and CDR2: LNHDA and SQIVND (reference sequence). V gave up 0 bases and J gave up 7 bases; unmatched junction bases: 5. The CDR3 is CASSIDRREGGELFF. As DNA, the CDR3 is TGTGCCAGTAGTATAGATCGCAGGGAGGGCGGGGAGCTGTTTTTT.

The V and J genes are TRBV5-1 and TRBJ2-7, with D uncertain. Trimming left V 4 bases short and J 2 bases short, with 22 bases between. The CDR3 totals 17 residues. The V gene's germline CDR1 is SGHRS and CDR2 YFSETQ. The CDR3 sequence: CASSTISRSPTAYEQYV. CDR3 coding DNA: TGCGCCAGCAGCACTATCTCCCGGTCCCCAACTGCCTACGAGCAGTACGTC.

This clone was observed a single time. The gene calls are TRBV29-1 and TRBJ2-2; D is ambiguous. V shed 0 bases and J shed 1 base, with 3 bases lying between them. The V gene's germline CDR1 is SQVTM and CDR2 ANQGSEA. This CDR3 comprises 13 residues. CDR3 region: CSVEERNTGELFF. The CDR3 DNA reads as TGCAGCGTTGAAGAGCGGAACACCGGGGAGCTGTTTTTT.

The chain couples TRBV4-1 to TRBJ1-2; 11 bases line up with TRBD1. Germline V lookup: CDR1 MGHRA, CDR2 YSYEKL. V was clipped by 3 bases and J by 1 base; unmatched bases: 7. The CDR3 runs to 17 residues. The CDR3 coding sequence is TGCGCCAGCAGCCATCCCTGGGACAGGGGGGATAACTATGGCTACACCTTC. This encodes CASSHPWDRGDNYGYTF.

The chain recombines TRBV10-1 with TRBJ2-7; D is ambiguous. From germline, CDR1 is WNHNN and CDR2 SYGVQD (reference sequence). The CDR3 sequence is 14 residues long. Deletions cut 8 bases from V and 4 bases from J, with 18 bases between. The CDR3: CASDEQKFRYEQYV. As DNA, the CDR3 is TGCGCCAGCGATGAACAGAAGTTCCGGTACGAGCAGTACGTC.